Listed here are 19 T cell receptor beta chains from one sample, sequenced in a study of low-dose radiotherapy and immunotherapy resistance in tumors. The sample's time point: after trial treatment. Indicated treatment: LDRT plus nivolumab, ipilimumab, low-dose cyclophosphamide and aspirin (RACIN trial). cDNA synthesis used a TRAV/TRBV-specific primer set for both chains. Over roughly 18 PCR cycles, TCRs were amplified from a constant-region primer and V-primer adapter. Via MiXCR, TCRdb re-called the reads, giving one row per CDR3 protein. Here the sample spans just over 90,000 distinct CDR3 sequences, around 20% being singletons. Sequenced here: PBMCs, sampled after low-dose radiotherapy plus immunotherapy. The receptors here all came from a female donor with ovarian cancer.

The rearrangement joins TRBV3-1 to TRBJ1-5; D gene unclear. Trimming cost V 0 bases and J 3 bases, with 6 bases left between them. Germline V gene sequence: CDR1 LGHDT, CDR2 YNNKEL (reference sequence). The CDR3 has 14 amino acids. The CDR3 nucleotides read TGTGCCAGCAGCCAAGATCGCATCAATCAGCCCCAGCATTTT. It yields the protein CASSQDRINQPQHF.

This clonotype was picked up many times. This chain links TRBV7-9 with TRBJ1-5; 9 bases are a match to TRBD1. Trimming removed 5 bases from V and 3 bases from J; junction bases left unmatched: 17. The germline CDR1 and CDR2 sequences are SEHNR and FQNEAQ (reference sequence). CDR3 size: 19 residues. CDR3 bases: TGTGCCAGCAGCATAGGAGGGTACCGGGACAGGGATAACAATCAGCCCCAGCATTTT. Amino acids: CASSIGGYRDRDNNQPQHF.

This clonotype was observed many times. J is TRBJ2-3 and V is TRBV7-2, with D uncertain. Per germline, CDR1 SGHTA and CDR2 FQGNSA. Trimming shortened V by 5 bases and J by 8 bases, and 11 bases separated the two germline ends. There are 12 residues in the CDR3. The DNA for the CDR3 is TGTGCCAGCAGCCAAGCCCTTGGTACGCAGTATTTT. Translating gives CASSQALGTQYF.

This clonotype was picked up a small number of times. This CDR3 reads CASSPPQERNTEAFF. DNA of the CDR3: TGTGCCAGCAGCCCACCGCAGGAAAGGAACACTGAAGCTTTCTTT. The rearrangement uses TRBV7-9 and TRBJ1-1, with unresolved D. The CDR3 extends over 15 amino acids. Trimming took 5 bases from V and 1 from J, leaving 14 bases between them. Germline V CDR1 and CDR2: SEHNR, FQNEAQ (reference sequence).

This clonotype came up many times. This chain's CDR3 is CATSDLTGGASNEQFF. DNA of the CDR3: TGTGCCACCAGTGATCTGACAGGGGGCGCGAGCAATGAGCAGTTCTTC. The V gene is TRBV24-1, the J gene TRBJ2-1, with 10 bases that match TRBD1. This CDR3 comprises 16 residues. With 3 bases clipped from V and 6 bases from J, the junction kept 7 bases outside the gene matches. CDR1 is KGHDR, CDR2 SFDVKD, per germline.

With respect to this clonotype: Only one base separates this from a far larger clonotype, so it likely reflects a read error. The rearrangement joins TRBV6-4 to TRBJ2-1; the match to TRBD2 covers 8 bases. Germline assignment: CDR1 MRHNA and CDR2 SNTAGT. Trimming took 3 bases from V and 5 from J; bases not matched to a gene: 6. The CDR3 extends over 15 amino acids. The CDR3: CASSELTSGDNEQFF. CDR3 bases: TGTGCCAGCAGTGAGTTAACTAGCGGTGACAATGAGCAGTTCTTC.

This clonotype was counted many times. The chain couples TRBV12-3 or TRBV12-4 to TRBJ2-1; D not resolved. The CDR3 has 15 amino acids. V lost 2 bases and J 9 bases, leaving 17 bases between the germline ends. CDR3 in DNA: TGTGCCAGCAGTTTATCCTACCGTGCCTACGGTGAGCAGTTCTTC. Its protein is CASSLSYRAYGEQFF.

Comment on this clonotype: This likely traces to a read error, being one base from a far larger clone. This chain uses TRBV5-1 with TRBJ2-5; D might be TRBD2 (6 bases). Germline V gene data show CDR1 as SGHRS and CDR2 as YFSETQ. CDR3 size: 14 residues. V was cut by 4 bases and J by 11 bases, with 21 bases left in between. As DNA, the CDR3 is TGCGCCAGCAGCGAAACTAGCAACCACAATGAGCAGTACTTC. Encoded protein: CASSETSNHNEQYF.

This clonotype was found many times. CDR3 DNA sequence: TGTGCCAGCAGTGAGTCTACTTATGATGGCGGGGAGCTGTTTTTT. Protein sequence: CASSESTYDGGELFF. The chain recombines TRBV2 with TRBJ2-2; D uncertain. Per the germline V gene, CDR1 is SNHLY and CDR2 is FYNNEI. The CDR3 is 15 residues long. The ends were cut back, 3 bases at V and 7 bases at J, with 15 bases in the middle.

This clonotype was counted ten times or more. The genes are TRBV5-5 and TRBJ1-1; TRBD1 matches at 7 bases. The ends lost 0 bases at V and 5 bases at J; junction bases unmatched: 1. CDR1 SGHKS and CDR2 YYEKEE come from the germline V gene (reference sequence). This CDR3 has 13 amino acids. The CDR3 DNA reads TGTGCCAGCAGCTTGGCGACAGGGACTGAAGCTTTCTTT. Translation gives CASSLATGTEAFF.

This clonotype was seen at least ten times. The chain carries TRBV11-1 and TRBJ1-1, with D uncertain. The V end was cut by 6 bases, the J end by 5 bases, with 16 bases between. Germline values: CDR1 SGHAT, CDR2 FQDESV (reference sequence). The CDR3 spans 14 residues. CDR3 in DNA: TGTGCCAGCAGTCGCCTGATCGCGGGGACTGAAGCTTTCTTT. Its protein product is CASSRLIAGTEAFF. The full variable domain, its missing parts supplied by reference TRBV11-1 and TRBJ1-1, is EAEVAQSPRYKITEKSQAVAFWCDPISGHATLYWYRQILGQGPELLVQFQDESVVDDSQLPKDRFSAERLKGVDSTLKIQPAELGDSAMYLCASSRLIAGTEAFFGQGTRLTVV.

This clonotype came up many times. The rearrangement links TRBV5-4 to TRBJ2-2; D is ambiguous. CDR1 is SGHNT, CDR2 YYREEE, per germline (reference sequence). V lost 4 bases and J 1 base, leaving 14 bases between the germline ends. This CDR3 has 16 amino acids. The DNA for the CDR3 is TGTGCCAGCAGCGCGAACAGACCAGTGAACACCGGGGAGCTGTTTTTT. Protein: CASSANRPVNTGELFF.

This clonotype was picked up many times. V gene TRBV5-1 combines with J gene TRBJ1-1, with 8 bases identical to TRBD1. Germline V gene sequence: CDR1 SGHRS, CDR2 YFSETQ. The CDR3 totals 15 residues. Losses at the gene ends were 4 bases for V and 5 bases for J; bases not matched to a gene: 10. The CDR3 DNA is TGCGCCAGCAGCCCCAGGACAGGGCTTGGGACTGAAGCTTTCTTT. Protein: CASSPRTGLGTEAFF.

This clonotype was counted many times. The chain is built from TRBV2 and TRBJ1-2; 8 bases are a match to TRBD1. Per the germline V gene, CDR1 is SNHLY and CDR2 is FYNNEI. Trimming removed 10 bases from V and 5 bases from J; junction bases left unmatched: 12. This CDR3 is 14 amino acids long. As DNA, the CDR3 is TGTGCCACCAACCTCCTCGGGACAGGATATGGCTACACCTTC. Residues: CATNLLGTGYGYTF.

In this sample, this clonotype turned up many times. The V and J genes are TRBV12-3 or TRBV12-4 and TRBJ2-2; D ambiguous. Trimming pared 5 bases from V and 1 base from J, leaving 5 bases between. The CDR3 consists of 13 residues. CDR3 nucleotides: TGTGCCAGCAGTGTGTTGAACACCGGGGAGCTGTTTTTT. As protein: CASSVLNTGELFF.

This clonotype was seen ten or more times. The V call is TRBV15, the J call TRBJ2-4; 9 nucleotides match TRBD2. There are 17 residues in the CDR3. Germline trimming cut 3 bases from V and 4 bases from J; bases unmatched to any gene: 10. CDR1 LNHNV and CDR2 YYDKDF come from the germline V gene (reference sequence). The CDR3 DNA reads TGTGCCACCAGCAGCGAAAAGGGACTAGCTCCAAAAAACATTCAGTACTTC. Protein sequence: CATSSEKGLAPKNIQYF.

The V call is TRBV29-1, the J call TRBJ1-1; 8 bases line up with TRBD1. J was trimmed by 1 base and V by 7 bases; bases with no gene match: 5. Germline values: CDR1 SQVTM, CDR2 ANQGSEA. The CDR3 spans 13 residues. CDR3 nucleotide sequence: TGCAGCGGAGACAGGGGCGAGAACACTGAAGCTTTCTTT. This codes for CSGDRGENTEAFF.

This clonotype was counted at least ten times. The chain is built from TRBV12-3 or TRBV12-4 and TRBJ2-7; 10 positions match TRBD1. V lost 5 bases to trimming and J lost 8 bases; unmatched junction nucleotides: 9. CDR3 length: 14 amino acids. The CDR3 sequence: CASSPTGTGDKQYF. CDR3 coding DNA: TGTGCCAGCAGTCCGACCGGGACAGGGGATAAGCAGTACTTC.

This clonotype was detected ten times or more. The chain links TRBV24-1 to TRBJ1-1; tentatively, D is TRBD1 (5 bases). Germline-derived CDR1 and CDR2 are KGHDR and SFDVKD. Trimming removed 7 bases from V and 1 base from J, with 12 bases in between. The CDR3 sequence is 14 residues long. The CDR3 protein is CATRKGTGNTEAFF. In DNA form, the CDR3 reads TGTGCCACCAGGAAAGGGACTGGGAACACTGAAGCTTTCTTT.